A single sample is the source of the 14 T cell receptor beta chains below, sequenced in a study of tumor-infiltrating lymphocytes in primary liver carcinoma. The researchers obtained blood RNA from unsorted whole blood and also extracted germline DNA. Researchers generated TCR beta cDNA from approximately 500 ng of total RNA, relying on a constant-region primer. Modified slightly, ARM-PCR produced TCR beta libraries over three nested multiplex PCR rounds. Primers for the first two PCR rounds were TRBV1-TRBV30 forward primers and a C-beta reverse primer (approximately 10 cycles per round). TCRdb independently ran MiXCR on the multiplex PCR reads; one entry per CDR3 protein. The table shows just over 300,000 distinct CDR3 sequences, with nearly 60% occurring only once. Sequencing was done on a sample of peripheral blood. These receptors came from a woman in her thirties with primary liver carcinoma and hepatitis B virus infection.

With regard to this clonotype: A much more abundant neighbour one base away suggests this may be a read error. This chain uses TRBV4-3 with TRBJ1-1; D is undetermined. Trimming cost V 3 bases and J 4 bases, with 15 bases left between them. CDR1 and CDR2 from the germline V gene are LGHNA and YSLEER. The CDR3 spans 15 residues. As DNA, the CDR3 is TGCGCCAGCAGCCATATGGGCCTTCCGAGCACTGAAGCTTTCTTT. This codes for CASSHMGLPSTEAFF.

With respect to this clonotype: Lacking the conserved final phenylalanine or tryptophan, this CDR3 likely reflects a read error. The rearrangement uses TRBV29-1 and TRBJ1-1; D is undetermined. Germline V lookup: CDR1 SQVTM, CDR2 ANQGSEA. CDR3 length: 14 amino acids. Trimming removed 6 bases at V and 4 bases at J, with 18 bases between. This chain's CDR3 is CSVGPRWAGTEAFL. The CDR3 DNA reads TGCAGCGTGGGTCCGCGATGGGCAGGCACTGAAGCTTTCTTG.

A note on this clonotype: Being one base from a much bigger clone, this may be a read error. Since the CDR3 does not end with the conserved phenylalanine or tryptophan, this likely comes from a read error. The rearrangement links TRBV29-1 to TRBJ1-3; D is unresolved. Trimming took off 7 bases at V and 0 bases at J, with 10 bases between the two ends. Germline CDR1 reads SQVTM; CDR2 reads ANQGSEA. The CDR3 has 13 amino acids. In nucleotides, the CDR3 is TGCAGCGCCTTGGCGAACTCTGGAAACACCATATATTCT. Protein sequence: CSALANSGNTIYS.

This clonotype has a count of ten or more. The chain is built from TRBV11-2 and TRBJ2-5; no clear D gene. CDR1 is SGHAT, CDR2 FQNNGV, per germline. This CDR3 spans 11 amino acids. Trimming removed 6 bases from V and 1 base from J, with 3 bases in between. The CDR3 spells CASRSQETQYF. CDR3 nucleotides: TGTGCCAGCAGGAGCCAAGAGACCCAGTACTTC.

In this sample, this clonotype turned up many times. The chain has TRBV6-6 and TRBJ1-5; TRBD1 aligns across 9 bases. The germline CDR1 and CDR2 sequences are MNHNY and SVGAGI (reference sequence). This CDR3 has 15 residues. The ends lost 10 bases at V and 4 bases at J; junction bases unmatched: 11. CDR3 in DNA: TGTGCCACCTTGGACAGGGGAAATACTAATCAGCCCCAGCATTTT. Translating gives CATLDRGNTNQPQHF.

The chain carries TRBV7-3 and TRBJ1-1; maybe TRBD1 (5 bases). Germline CDR1 reads SGHTA; CDR2 reads FQGTGA. Trimming cost V 8 bases and J 10 bases, with 20 bases left between them. This CDR3 region has 13 residues. CDR3 coding DNA: TGTGCCAGCGCCTTAACCGGGGGGGGACCAGCTTTCTTT. This encodes CASALTGGGPAFF.

A few counts support this clonotype. The chain links TRBV6-2 or TRBV6-3 to TRBJ2-1; TRBD1 aligns across 8 bases. V shed 5 bases and J 6 bases; nucleotides not matched to a gene: 9. The CDR3 runs to 15 residues. Germline V gene data show CDR1 as MNHEY and CDR2 as SVGEGT. CDR3 nucleotide sequence: TGTGCCAGCAGTGACCCCGGACAGGGCCGCAATGAGCAGTTCTTC. Translating gives CASSDPGQGRNEQFF.

This clonotype is a singleton in its sample. This chain joins TRBV7-8 and TRBJ2-3, with D possibly being TRBD2 (6 bases). The V gene lost 4 bases and the J gene lost 1 base, with 12 bases spanning the gap. CDR3 length equals 15 residues. Germline-derived CDR1 and CDR2 are SGHVS and FQNEAQ. The CDR3 spells CASSWRLEGTDTQYF. The CDR3 DNA reads TGTGCCAGCAGCTGGCGACTAGAGGGCACAGATACGCAGTATTTT.

J is TRBJ1-2 and V is TRBV24-1, with unresolved D. The CDR3 length is 14 residues. Germline CDR1 is KGHDR and CDR2 is SFDVKD. The ends were cut back, 6 bases at V and 4 bases at J, with 14 bases in the middle. The CDR3 DNA reads TGTGCCACCAGTAAGACTACAGCGCCCTATGGCTACACCTTC. Amino acids: CATSKTTAPYGYTF.

To note about this clonotype: An end of the junction does not agree with germline; a read error may underlie this. This rearrangement joins TRBV6-2 or TRBV6-3 to TRBJ1-4; 7 nucleotides align to TRBD1. This CDR3 comprises 15 residues. Per germline, CDR1 MNHEY and CDR2 SVGEGT. The CDR3 here is CASNYGDRDDEKLFF. The CDR3 DNA reads as TGTGCCAGCAATTACGGAGACAGGGATGATGAAAAACTGTTTTTT.

This chain uses TRBV29-1 with TRBJ2-2; TRBD1 agrees at 9 bases. Germline loops: CDR1 SQVTM, CDR2 ANQGSEA. Trimming at V came to 6 bases and at J to 4 bases, leaving 3 bases not matched to a gene. The length of the CDR3 is 13 residues. The CDR3 here is CSVGQGSTGELFF. The CDR3 DNA is TGCAGCGTCGGACAGGGGAGCACCGGGGAGCTGTTTTTT.

To note about this clonotype: The CDR3 does not close with the conserved phenylalanine or tryptophan, likely indicating a read error. The rearrangement uses TRBV19 and TRBJ2-7, with a possible D match to TRBD1 (6 bases). Germline-derived CDR1 and CDR2 are LNHDA and SQIVND (reference sequence). The ends were cut back, 3 bases at V and 2 bases at J, with 11 bases in the middle. This CDR3 is 14 amino acids long. CDR3 sequence: CASSMGHPTYEQYS. The CDR3 DNA follows: TGTGCCAGTAGTATGGGACACCCAACCTACGAGCAGTACTCC.

As regards this clonotype: One junction end does not reproduce the germline sequence, and a read error may be involved. The chain is built from TRBV11-3 and TRBJ1-1, with D uncertain. Germline V gene data show CDR1 as SGHNT and CDR2 as YENEEA. The CDR3 is 13 amino acids. The CDR3 coding sequence is TGTGCTAGCAGCGAGGGCGGGAACACTGAAGCTTTCTTT. It specifies CASSEGGNTEAFF.

Concerning this clonotype itself: This sequence may be a read error, since a much larger clone differs from it by one base. The V call is TRBV29-1, the J call TRBJ1-5; D is possibly TRBD2 (6 bases). The assigned J gene may be wrong: the sequence end matches TRBJ2-3 better. The CDR3 consists of 12 residues. CDR1 SQVTM and CDR2 ANQGSEA come from the germline V gene. CDR3 nucleotide sequence: TGCAGCGTTGGGGGGGTGGGGCAGCCCCAGTATTTT. It encodes CSVGGVGQPQYF.